The rows below give T cell receptor beta chains drawn from one sample of a study of blood T cell repertoires in COVID-19. Sequenced by immunoSEQ multiplex PCR; TCRdb stores in-frame clones only, minus some. The sample lists approximately 260,000 clones; 89% were seen once. What was sequenced was peripheral blood. These receptors all come from a man aged 50 to 60 with acute or convalescent COVID-19. CDR3s include the opening cysteine and the closing phenylalanine or tryptophan. A D gene is named only where the DNA matches it firmly. Size tells how often a clone was seen (once, few, many) or the class of an expanded clone, and some rows leave it out.

j_call v_call d_call clone_size cdr3_nt cdr3_aa
TRBJ2-5 TRBV30 . . TGTGCCTGGAGAGGTTTAGCCCTCCAAGAGACCCAGTACTTC CAWRGLALQETQYF
TRBJ1-2 TRBV7-9 . . TGTGCCAGCAGCTTACGCAGGGCAGGAGGGAACTATGGCTACACCTTC CASSLRRAGGNYGYTF
TRBJ2-1 TRBV27 TRBD2 . TGTGCCAGCAGTTTAACCCCGGGGGGGCGGGATGAGCAGTTCTTC CASSLTPGGRDEQFF
TRBJ2-1 TRBV9 . . TGTGCCAGCAGCGTAGTGGGGCAGGGCAATGAGCAGTTCTTC CASSVVGQGNEQFF
TRBJ2-3 TRBV10-1 TRBD2 . TGCGCCAGCAGTCAAGGACTAGCAGCCACAGATACGCAGTATTTT CASSQGLAATDTQYF
TRBJ2-2 TRBV27 TRBD2 . TGTGCCAGCAGCCGGACTAGCGGGGGTGCGAACACCGGGGAGCTGTTTTTT CASSRTSGGANTGELFF
TRBJ1-5 TRBV15 TRBD1 . TGTGCCACCAGCAGGGGAGGGACAGGGCAAGGGCCCCAGCATTTT CATSRGGTGQGPQHF
TRBJ1-5 TRBV2 . . TGTGCCAGCAGGGCCGGGACTGGGAGCAATCAGCCCCAGCATTTT CASRAGTGSNQPQHF
TRBJ2-3 TRBV7-8 TRBD2 . TGTGCCAGCAGCGTGGGACTAGCGGGGGGGGATACGCAGTATTTT CASSVGLAGGDTQYF
TRBJ2-3 TRBV9 . . TGTGCCAGCAGCGCCGCTAATACGCAGTATTTT CASSAANTQYF
TRBJ1-4 TRBV10-1 . . TGCGCCAGCAGTGAGTCGGGGACTGGGAATGAAAAACTGTTTTTT CASSESGTGNEKLFF
TRBJ1-2 TRBV7-8 . . TGTGCCAGCAGCATCGGGGGGGCGGGAGGCTACACCTTC CASSIGGAGGYTF
TRBJ2-1 TRBV20-1 . . TGCAGTGCTAGTCAATTCTCAACTAGTAGGAATGAGCAGTTCTTC CSASQFSTSRNEQFF
TRBJ1-1 TRBV5-6 . . TGTGCCAGCAGCTTGTCCTGGGGCCCTGTCGGTGCTTTCTTT CASSLSWGPVGAFF
TRBJ2-7 TRBV15 TRBD1 . TGTGCCACCAGTCCACAGGGGGATTACTACGAGCAGTACTTC CATSPQGDYYEQYF
TRBJ2-3 TRBV10-3 TRBD1 . TGTGCCATCAGTCCGGCGACAGGGACCACAGATACGCAGTATTTT CAISPATGTTDTQYF
TRBJ2-3 TRBV6-2/TRBV6-3 TRBD1 . TGTGCCAGCAGTCCCATCCAGGGGGCTACAGATACGCAGTATTTT CASSPIQGATDTQYF
TRBJ1-1 TRBV2 TRBD1 . TGTGCCAGCAGGGACAGGGGAGGAGGCACTGAAGCTTTCTTT CASRDRGGGTEAFF
TRBJ2-7 TRBV3-1/TRBV3-2 TRBD2 . TGTGCCAGCAGCCCACTGACTAGCGGGGTAATAAGCGAGCAGTACTTC CASSPLTSGVISEQYF
TRBJ2-5 TRBV7-6 . . TGTGCCAGCAGCTTAGGTTCGCCTCAGTGGGAGACCCAGTACTTC CASSLGSPQWETQYF
TRBJ1-1 TRBV5-4 TRBD1 once TGTGCCAGCAGCCCCCAGGGGGTGGCGGAGAACACTGAAGCTTTCTTT CASSPQGVAENTEAFF
TRBJ1-2 TRBV6-5 . . TGTGCCAGCAGACTTACGGGGTGGGGTGGCTACACCTTC CASRLTGWGGYTF
TRBJ2-5 TRBV4-2 TRBD2 . TGTGCCAGCAGCGAGGGCCTAGCGGGGGGAGGAGAGACCCAGTACTTC CASSEGLAGGGETQYF
TRBJ2-2 TRBV29-1 . . TGCAGCGTTCAAGGGGGACAGAACACCGGGGAGCTGTTTTTT CSVQGGQNTGELFF
TRBJ2-7 TRBV18 TRBD1 . TGTGCCAGCTCACCGGGGACAGGGGGTTCCTACGAGCAGTACTTC CASSPGTGGSYEQYF